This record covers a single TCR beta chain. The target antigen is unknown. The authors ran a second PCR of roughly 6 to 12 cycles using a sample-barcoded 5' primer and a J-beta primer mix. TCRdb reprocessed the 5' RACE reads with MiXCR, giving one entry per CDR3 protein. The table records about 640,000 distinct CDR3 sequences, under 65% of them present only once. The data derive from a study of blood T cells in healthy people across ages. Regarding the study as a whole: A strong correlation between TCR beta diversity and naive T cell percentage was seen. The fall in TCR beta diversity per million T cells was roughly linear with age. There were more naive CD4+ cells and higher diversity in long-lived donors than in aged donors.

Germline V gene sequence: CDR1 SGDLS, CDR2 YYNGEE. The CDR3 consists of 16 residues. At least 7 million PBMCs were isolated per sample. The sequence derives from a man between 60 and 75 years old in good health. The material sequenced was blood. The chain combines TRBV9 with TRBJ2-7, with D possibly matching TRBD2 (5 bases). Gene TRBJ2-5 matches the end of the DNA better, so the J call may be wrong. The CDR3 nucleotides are TGTGCCAGCAGCGTAGCTTCTACGGGGAGAATAGAGACCCAGTACTTC. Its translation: CASSVASTGRIETQYF.